These 23 T cell receptor beta chains were all obtained from the same sample, sequenced in a study of T cell changes during pregnancy in multiple sclerosis. The table came from immunoSEQ multiplex PCR; TCRdb's copy has only in-frame clones and leaves some out. The sample has roughly 100,000 clones, roughly 91% seen once. The sequenced sample was peripheral blood, obtained after pregnancy. These receptors originate from a female donor in good health, enrolled as a control in a pregnancy study.

The genes are TRBV7-2 and TRBJ2-7; 9 bases are a match to TRBD1. Trimming took 6 bases from V and 3 from J; bases not matched to a gene: 6. The germline V gene has CDR1 SGHTA and CDR2 FQGNSA. The length of the CDR3 is 14 residues. The CDR3, as DNA: TGTGCCAGCAGACAGACAGGGGGGAACTACGAGCAGTACTTC. It translates to CASRQTGGNYEQYF.

This sequence joins TRBV4-3 and TRBJ1-4; D gene ambiguous. V lost 0 bases and J 3 bases, leaving 20 bases between the germline ends. This CDR3 region has 19 residues. Per the germline V gene, CDR1 is LGHNA and CDR2 is YSLEER. CDR3 amino acids: CASSQDQRWAARSNEKLFF. In nucleotides, the CDR3 is TGCGCCAGCAGCCAAGATCAAAGATGGGCAGCCCGGTCTAATGAAAAACTGTTTTTT.

The rearrangement uses TRBV6-6 and TRBJ1-1, with a weak D call TRBD1 (5 bases). The CDR3 is 15 residues long. CDR1 MNHNY and CDR2 SVGAGI come from the germline V gene (reference sequence). V dropped 6 bases and J dropped 5 bases, with 19 bases sitting between them. In nucleotides, the CDR3 is TGTGCCAGCAGGCCCCCCCTGTCGGGGGGGACTGAAGCTTTCTTT. Protein: CASRPPLSGGTEAFF.

V usage is TRBV19 and J usage is TRBJ1-5; no reliable D call. The V gene lost 5 bases and the J gene lost 3 bases, with 8 bases spanning the gap. CDR3 length: 13 amino acids. Per the germline V gene, CDR1 is LNHDA and CDR2 is SQIVND (reference sequence). In DNA, the CDR3 is TGTGCCAGTAGTCTGACACTCAATCAGCCCCAGCATTTT. It codes for CASSLTLNQPQHF.

This rearrangement joins TRBV5-1 to TRBJ1-5, with D possibly being TRBD1 (5 bases). Trimming shortened V by 4 bases and J by 4 bases, and 9 bases separated the two germline ends. The CDR3 is 13 amino acids. The germline CDR1 and CDR2 sequences are SGHRS and YFSETQ. CDR3 residues: CASSVGGNQPQHF. Written as DNA, the CDR3 is TGCGCCAGCAGCGTCGGGGGGAATCAGCCCCAGCATTTT.

The rearrangement joins TRBV28 to TRBJ1-1; 10 bases align to TRBD1. Germline CDR1 reads MDHEN; CDR2 reads SYDVKM. The CDR3 sequence is 15 residues long. The J segment lost 7 bases and the V segment lost 4 bases, leaving 9 bases of the junction unmatched. CDR3 sequence reads: CASSSRQGARLEAFF. Written as DNA, the CDR3 is TGTGCCAGCAGTTCGCGACAGGGGGCTCGGCTTGAAGCTTTCTTT.

The chain joins TRBV7-3 to TRBJ1-2, with D possibly being TRBD1 (6 bases). This CDR3 has 13 residues. Germline V gives CDR1 SGHTA, CDR2 FQGTGA. V was shortened by 5 bases and J by 6 bases, with 13 bases between the two germline ends. The DNA for the CDR3 is TGTGCCAGCAGCCGGGGGGGGGCCGATGGCTACACCTTC. This encodes CASSRGGADGYTF.

V gene TRBV4-1 combines with J gene TRBJ1-4, with TRBD1 as a possible D gene (6 bases). Per the germline V gene, CDR1 is MGHRA and CDR2 is YSYEKL. This CDR3 has 15 residues. The V gene lost 0 bases and the J gene lost 8 bases, with 13 bases spanning the gap. The CDR3: CASSQEGAGGEKLFF. CDR3 DNA sequence: TGCGCCAGCAGCCAAGAGGGGGCGGGCGGAGAAAAACTGTTTTTT.

V usage is TRBV7-2 and J usage is TRBJ1-5, with 7 bases matching TRBD1. CDR3 size: 14 residues. The germline CDR1 and CDR2 sequences are SGHTA and FQGNSA. With 5 bases clipped from V and 4 bases from J, the junction kept 5 bases outside the gene matches. This chain's CDR3 is CASSPWDSNQPQHF. As DNA, the CDR3 is TGTGCCAGCAGCCCCTGGGACAGTAATCAGCCCCAGCATTTT. The whole variable domain, filled in from reference TRBV7-2 and TRBJ1-5, reads GAGVSQSPSNKVTEKGKDVELRCDPISGHTALYWYRQSLGQGLEFLIYFQGNSAPDKSGLPSDRFSAERTGGSVSTLTIQRTQQEDSAVYLCASSPWDSNQPQHFGDGTRLSIL.

The rearrangement links TRBV30 to TRBJ1-2; D gene ambiguous. In germline, CDR1 is GTSNPN, CDR2 SVGIG (reference sequence). V lost 2 bases and J 3 bases, leaving 7 bases between the germline ends. CDR3 length: 12 residues. The CDR3 DNA follows: TGTGCCTGGAGTCCAGTGGACTATGGCTACACCTTC. Translating gives CAWSPVDYGYTF.

The rearrangement links TRBV19 to TRBJ2-2; 7 bases match TRBD1. Germline CDR1 reads LNHDA; CDR2 reads SQIVND (reference sequence). This CDR3 has 16 residues. Trimming cost V 2 bases and J 2 bases; bases outside gene matches: 5. The CDR3 nucleotides read TGTGCCAGTAGTATATATGGGACAGTAAACACCGGGGAGCTGTTTTTT. Translated, it gives CASSIYGTVNTGELFF.

The rearrangement uses TRBV9 and TRBJ2-6, with D maybe TRBD1 (5 bases). Trimming removed 0 bases at V and 0 bases at J, with 10 bases between. The germline V gene has CDR1 SGDLS and CDR2 YYNGEE. The CDR3 is 17 amino acids. The CDR3 DNA is TGTGCCAGCAGCGTAGCGGACAAGAGCTCTGGGGCCAACGTCCTGACTTTC. It yields the protein CASSVADKSSGANVLTF.

V and J are TRBV7-8 and TRBJ1-6, with a weak D call TRBD1 (6 bases). Germline-derived CDR1 and CDR2 are SGHVS and FQNEAQ. V was cut by 2 bases and J by 6 bases, with 14 bases left in between. This CDR3 is 16 amino acids long. The CDR3: CASSLSGGRTNSPLHF. CDR3 sequence (DNA): TGTGCCAGCAGCTTATCGGGGGGCAGAACTAATTCACCCCTCCACTTT.

V usage is TRBV7-9 and J usage is TRBJ2-6; a weak D match, TRBD2 (6 bases). The CDR3 length is 19 residues. The germline V gene has CDR1 SEHNR and CDR2 FQNEAQ (reference sequence). V lost 0 bases and J 2 bases, leaving 17 bases between the germline ends. For the CDR3, the DNA is TGTGCCAGCAGCTTAGCGCTTGTGCGGGACGGGGCTGGGGCCAACGTCCTGACTTTC. Protein: CASSLALVRDGAGANVLTF.

V usage is TRBV7-2 and J usage is TRBJ1-3; no clear D. The CDR3 has 18 residues. Looked up from germline, CDR1 is SGHTA and CDR2 is FQGNSA. Between the trimmed V and J ends, which lost 5 bases and 0 bases, there was a span of 20 bases. The DNA for the CDR3 is TGTGCCAGCAGCCAGAGGGCCAGCACCCCCTACTCTGGAAACACCATATATTTT. Translated, it gives CASSQRASTPYSGNTIYF.

The genes are TRBV10-3 and TRBJ1-2; tentatively, D is TRBD1 (6 bases). This CDR3 comprises 12 residues. Germline values: CDR1 ENHRY, CDR2 SYGVKD. The V end lost 4 bases, the J end lost 8 bases, and 11 bases lay between the germline ends. The CDR3: CAISGTGLGYTF. In nucleotides, the CDR3 is TGTGCCATCAGTGGTACAGGGTTGGGCTACACCTTC.

The CDR3 spells CASGPGILGGYTF. CDR3 in DNA: TGTGCTAGTGGTCCCGGGATTTTAGGTGGCTACACCTTC. V usage is TRBV12-5 and J usage is TRBJ1-2; D unclear. The CDR3 has 13 residues. The V end was cut by 5 bases, the J end by 7 bases, with 14 bases between. CDR1 and CDR2 from the germline V gene are LGHNT and FRNRAP.

This rearrangement joins TRBV15 to TRBJ2-3; D call uncertain. The V gene's germline CDR1 is LNHNV and CDR2 YYDKDF (reference sequence). The CDR3 is 16 amino acids. V was shortened by 3 bases and J by 2 bases, with 15 bases between the two germline ends. The CDR3 DNA reads TGTGCCACCAGCAGCCCCCGAGCCCGGGTCACAGATACGCAGTATTTT. Residues: CATSSPRARVTDTQYF.

The V call is TRBV11-2, the J call TRBJ2-6; D is ambiguous. V dropped 1 base and J dropped 4 bases, with 8 bases sitting between them. CDR1 SGHAT and CDR2 FQNNGV come from the germline V gene. The CDR3 totals 15 residues. CDR3 in DNA: TGTGCCAGCAGCTTAGTATTCGTAGGGGCCAACGTCCTGACTTTC. Translation gives CASSLVFVGANVLTF.

The chain links TRBV19 to TRBJ2-1, with 10 bases that match TRBD1. Germline V gene data show CDR1 as LNHDA and CDR2 as SQIVND (reference sequence). The V gene end was trimmed by 7 bases and the J gene end by 5 bases; junction bases not matched to a gene: 11. This CDR3 region has 16 residues. CDR3: CASTSWGQGRDNEQFF. In DNA form, the CDR3 reads TGTGCCAGTACCTCGTGGGGACAGGGGAGGGACAATGAGCAGTTCTTC.

This chain uses TRBV25-1 with TRBJ2-5; D remains ambiguous. CDR3 length equals 11 residues. Trimming took 3 bases from V and 5 from J, leaving 4 bases between them. Germline V CDR1 and CDR2: MGHDK, SYGVNS. DNA of the CDR3: TGTGCCAGCAGTGATAGTGAGACCCAGTACTTC. Amino acids: CASSDSETQYF.

V usage is TRBV18 and J usage is TRBJ1-2; the D gene is possibly TRBD1 (5 bases). The V gene lost 2 bases and the J gene lost 3 bases, with 7 bases spanning the gap. The CDR3 sequence is 13 residues long. From germline, CDR1 is KGHSH and CDR2 LQKENI. CDR3 protein: CASSPTTDYGYTF. CDR3 in DNA: TGTGCCAGCTCACCAACGACAGACTATGGCTACACCTTC.

The chain is built from TRBV4-2 and TRBJ2-2; possibly TRBD2 for D (6 bases). This CDR3 has 18 residues. Per the germline V gene, CDR1 is LGHNA and CDR2 is YNFKEQ. V gave up 0 bases and J gave up 4 bases, with 18 bases separating them. The CDR3 spells CASSQDPPGLQRTGELFF. The CDR3 nucleotides are TGTGCCAGCAGCCAAGACCCCCCGGGACTCCAACGCACCGGGGAGCTGTTTTTT.